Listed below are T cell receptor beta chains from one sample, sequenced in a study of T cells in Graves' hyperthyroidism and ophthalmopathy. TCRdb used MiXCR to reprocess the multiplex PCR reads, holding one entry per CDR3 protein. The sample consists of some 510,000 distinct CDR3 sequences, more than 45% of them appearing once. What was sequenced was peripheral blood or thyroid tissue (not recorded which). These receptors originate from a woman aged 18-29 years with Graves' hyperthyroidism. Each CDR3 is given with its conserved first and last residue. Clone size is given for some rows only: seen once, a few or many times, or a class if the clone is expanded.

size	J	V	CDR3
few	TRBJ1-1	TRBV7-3	CARGDTSNTEAFF
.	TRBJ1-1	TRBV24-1	CAREVTNTEAFF
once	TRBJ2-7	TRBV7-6	CASTPVGEQYF
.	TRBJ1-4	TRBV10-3	CAISENTGGEDEKLFF
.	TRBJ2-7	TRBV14	CASSQSTWWDEEQYF
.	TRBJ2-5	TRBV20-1	CSARSLGLGTSQETQYF
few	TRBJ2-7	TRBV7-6	CASSQGRTQTYEQYF
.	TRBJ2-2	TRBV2	CASSQIAGVGFSGELFF
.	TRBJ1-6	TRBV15	CATSRGQGAASPLHF
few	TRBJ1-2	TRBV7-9	CASQGSNYGYTF
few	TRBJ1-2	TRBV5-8	CASSLVDREYGYTF
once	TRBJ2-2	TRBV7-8	CASSLLRTPGSCFF
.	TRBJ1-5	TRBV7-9	CASSQGASSYSNQPQHF
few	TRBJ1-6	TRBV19	CASSIRGQGNSPLHF
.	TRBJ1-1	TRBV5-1	CASSPRGRVTEAFF
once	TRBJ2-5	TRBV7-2	CASSLRELGRETQYF
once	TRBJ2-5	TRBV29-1	CSVEDLAGGPETQYF
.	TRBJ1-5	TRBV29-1	CSARQGWNQPQHF
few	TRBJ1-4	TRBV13	CASSRGGIGKLFF
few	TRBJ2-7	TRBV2	CASIGQGSSYEQYF
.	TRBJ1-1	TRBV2	CASSQDRRAGNTEAFF
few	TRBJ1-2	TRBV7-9	CASRQQVNYGYTF
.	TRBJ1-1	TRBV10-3	CAETDRANTEAFF
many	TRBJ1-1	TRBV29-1	CSVRPYTEAFF
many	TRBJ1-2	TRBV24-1	CATSDSAGDYGYTF
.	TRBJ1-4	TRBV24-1	CATSDLDRENEKLFF
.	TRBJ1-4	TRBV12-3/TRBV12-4	CASSPGQTNEKLFF
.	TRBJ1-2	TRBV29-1	CSTDGGNGYTF
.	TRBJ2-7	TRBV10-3	CASSYSRSPYEQYF
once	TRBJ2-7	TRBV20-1	CSAMRPTSGSSYEQYF
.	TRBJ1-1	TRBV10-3	CAAGSGGTEAFF